This entry concerns a single T cell receptor (beta chain). Germline V CDR1 and CDR2: MDHEN, SYDVKM. The CDR3 is 15 residues long. The V end lost 6 bases, the J end lost 4 bases, and 15 bases lay between the germline ends. Profiling relied on immunoSEQ multiplex PCR, and the TCRdb table lists in-frame clones only, not all of them. The sample includes 450,000 to 500,000 clones, over 60% of them seen just once. This specimen comes from a study of shared clonotypes between healthy human individuals. Sequencing was performed on PBMCs. V is TRBV28 and J is TRBJ2-2, with D possibly being TRBD2 (6 bases). This receptor was obtained from a woman aged 40 to 50 in good health. Some clones in this sample may be carry-over from other donors' samples. The CDR3: CASSRGAVATGELFF. CDR3 sequence (DNA): TGTGCCAGCAGCCGCGGGGCGGTGGCCACCGGGGAGCTGTTTTTT. The full variable domain, in which reference TRBV28 and TRBJ2-2 provide the parts outside the CDR3, is DVKVTQSSRYLVKRTGEKVFLECVQDMDHENMFWYRQDPGLGLRLIYFSYDVKMKEKGDIPEGYSVSREKKERFSLILESASTNQTSMYLCASSRGAVATGELFFGEGSRLTVL.